This T cell receptor beta chain was obtained from a study of T-cell reconstitution after alpha-beta-depleted transplantation in children. Whole-study results and caveats: The authors attributed T-cell counts and diversity one year after transplant mostly to newly produced T cells.

With respect to this clonotype: As yet, its antigen is unknown.

Unique molecular identifiers were incorporated during preparation of the TCRbeta library. A single record per CDR3 protein comes from TCRdb applying MiXCR to the PCR reads. The table records 120,000 or so distinct CDR3 sequences, approximately 22% of them present only once. Germline values: CDR1 LGHNA, CDR2 YSLEER. V was pared by 2 bases and J by 6 bases, with 7 bases of the junction left unmatched. CDR3 length: 15 residues. The chain carries TRBV4-3 and TRBJ2-3, with 8 bases aligning to TRBD2. The TCR was taken from a male patient aged 2-15 years who had a stem cell transplant for chronic granulomatous disease, so the T cells may come from the graft donor. Sequencing used PBMCs, mostly from graft donor cells, obtained 180 days after TCRalphabeta/CD19-depleted stem cell transplant. CDR3: CASSQIYGGADTQYF. The CDR3 DNA is TGCGCCAGCAGCCAAATTTACGGGGGGGCGGATACGCAGTATTTT.